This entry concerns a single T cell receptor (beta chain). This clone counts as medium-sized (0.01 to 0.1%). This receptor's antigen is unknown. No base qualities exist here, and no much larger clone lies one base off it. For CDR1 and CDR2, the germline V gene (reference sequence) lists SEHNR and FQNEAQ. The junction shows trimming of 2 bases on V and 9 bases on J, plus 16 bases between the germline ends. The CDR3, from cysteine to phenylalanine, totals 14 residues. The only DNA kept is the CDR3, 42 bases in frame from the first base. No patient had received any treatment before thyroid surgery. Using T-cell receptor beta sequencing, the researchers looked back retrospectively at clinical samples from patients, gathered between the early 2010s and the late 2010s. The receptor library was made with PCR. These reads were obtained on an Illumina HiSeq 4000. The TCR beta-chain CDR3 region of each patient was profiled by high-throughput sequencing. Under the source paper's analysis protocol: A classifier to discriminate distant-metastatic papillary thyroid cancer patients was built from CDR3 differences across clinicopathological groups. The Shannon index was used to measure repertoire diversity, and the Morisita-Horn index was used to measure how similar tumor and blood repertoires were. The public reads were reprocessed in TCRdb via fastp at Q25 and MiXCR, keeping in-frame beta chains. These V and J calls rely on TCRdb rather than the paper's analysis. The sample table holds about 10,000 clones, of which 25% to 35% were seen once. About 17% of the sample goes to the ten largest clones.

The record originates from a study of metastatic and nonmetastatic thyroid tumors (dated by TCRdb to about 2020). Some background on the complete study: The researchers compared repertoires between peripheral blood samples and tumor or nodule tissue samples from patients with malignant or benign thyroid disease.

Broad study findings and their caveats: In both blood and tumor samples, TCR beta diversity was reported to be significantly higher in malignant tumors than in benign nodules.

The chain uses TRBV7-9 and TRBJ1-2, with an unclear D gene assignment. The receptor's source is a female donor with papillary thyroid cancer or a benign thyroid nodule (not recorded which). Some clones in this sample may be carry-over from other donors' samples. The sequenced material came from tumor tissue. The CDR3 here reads CASSLTDYGVRYTF. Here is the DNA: TGTGCCAGCAGCTTAACCGACTACGGGGTGCGCTACACCTTC. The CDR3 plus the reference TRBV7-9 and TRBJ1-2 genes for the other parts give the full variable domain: DTGVSQNPRHKITKRGQNVTFRCDPISEHNRLYWYRQTLGQGPEFLTYFQNEAQLEKSRLLSDRFSAERPKGSFSTLEIQRTEQGDSAMYLCASSLTDYGVRYTFGSGTRLTVV.